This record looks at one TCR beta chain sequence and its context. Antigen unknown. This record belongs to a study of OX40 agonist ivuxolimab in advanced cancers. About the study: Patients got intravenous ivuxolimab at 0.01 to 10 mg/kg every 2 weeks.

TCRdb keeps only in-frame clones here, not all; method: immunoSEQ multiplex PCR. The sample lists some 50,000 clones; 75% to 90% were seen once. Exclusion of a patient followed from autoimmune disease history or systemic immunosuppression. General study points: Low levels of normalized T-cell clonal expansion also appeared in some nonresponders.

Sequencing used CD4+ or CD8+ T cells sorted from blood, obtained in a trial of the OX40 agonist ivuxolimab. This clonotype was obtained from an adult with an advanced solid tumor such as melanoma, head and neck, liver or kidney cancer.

The CDR3 DNA reads TGCGCCAGCAGTTGGTTACTAGCGGGGGGGCCCTACAATGAGCAGTTCTTC. Protein: CASSWLLAGGPYNEQFF. The V call is TRBV5-1, the J call TRBJ2-1, with TRBD2 identical over 13 bases. CDR1 is SGHRS and CDR2 is YFSETQ in the germline V gene. V was pared by 5 bases and J by 2 bases, with 7 bases of the junction left unmatched. The CDR3 covers 17 residues.